This TCR beta chain emerged from a study of cytomegalovirus exposure and HLA in healthy donors. Findings of the study overall: A classifier reportedly called cytomegalovirus status with high sensitivity and specificity. That first-cohort TCR clusters tended to co-occur in the approximately 110 validation repertoires was found in a later analysis. There were 150 to 200 TCR beta chains listed as cytomegalovirus-associated.

Donors were drawn from the approximately 120-subject validation cohort, separate from the roughly 610-subject first cohort. The V gene's germline CDR1 is MNHEY and CDR2 SMNVEV (reference sequence). Losses at the gene ends were 6 bases for V and 3 bases for J; bases not matched to a gene: 6. The CDR3 loop spans 15 amino acids. Comment on this clone: The antigen remains unidentified.

Some clones are missing from TCRdb's copy, which holds only in-frame ones; the method was immunoSEQ multiplex PCR. The data hold about 220,000 clones, with 85% to 90% observed a single time. V gene TRBV27 combines with J gene TRBJ2-7; TRBD2 aligns across 12 bases. The sequencing input was PBMCs. The sequence came from a woman aged 18-30 years in good health and CMV-seronegative. CDR3 sequence reads: CASSGLAGPVYEQYF. CDR3 sequence (DNA): TGTGCCAGCAGCGGACTAGCGGGACCGGTCTACGAGCAGTACTTC.